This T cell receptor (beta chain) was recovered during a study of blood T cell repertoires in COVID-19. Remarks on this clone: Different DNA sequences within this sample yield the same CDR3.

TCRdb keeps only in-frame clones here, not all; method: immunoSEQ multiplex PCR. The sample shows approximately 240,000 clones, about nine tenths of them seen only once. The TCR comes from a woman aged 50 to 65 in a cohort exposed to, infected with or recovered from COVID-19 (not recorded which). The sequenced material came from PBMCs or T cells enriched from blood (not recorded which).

The CDR3: CASSLTASYNEQFF. CDR3 coding DNA: TGTGCCAGCAGCTTGACAGCTTCCTACAATGAGCAGTTCTTC. The genes are TRBV7-9 and TRBJ2-1; weak D call: TRBD1 (5 bases). Germline CDR1 reads SEHNR; CDR2 reads FQNEAQ (reference sequence). V lost 3 bases and J lost 1, with 7 bases in between. The CDR3 consists of 14 residues. The full variable domain, in which reference TRBV7-9 and TRBJ2-1 provide the parts outside the CDR3, is DTGVSQNPRHKITKRGQNVTFRCDPISEHNRLYWYRQTLGQGPEFLTYFQNEAQLEKSRLLSDRFSAERPKGSFSTLEIQRTEQGDSAMYLCASSLTASYNEQFFGPGTRLTVL.